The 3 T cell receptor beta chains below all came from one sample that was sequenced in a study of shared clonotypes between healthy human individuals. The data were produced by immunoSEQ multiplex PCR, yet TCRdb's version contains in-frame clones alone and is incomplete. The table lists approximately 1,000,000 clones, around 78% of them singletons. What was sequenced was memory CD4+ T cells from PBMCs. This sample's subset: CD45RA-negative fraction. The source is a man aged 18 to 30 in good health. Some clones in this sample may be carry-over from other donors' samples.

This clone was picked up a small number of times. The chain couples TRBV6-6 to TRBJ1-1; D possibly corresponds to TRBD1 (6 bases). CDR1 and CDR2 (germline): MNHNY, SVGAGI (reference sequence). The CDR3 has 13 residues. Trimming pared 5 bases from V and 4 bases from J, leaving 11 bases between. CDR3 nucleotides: TGTGCCAGCAGTCAGGGGACGGCCACTGAAGCTTTCTTT. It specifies CASSQGTATEAFF.

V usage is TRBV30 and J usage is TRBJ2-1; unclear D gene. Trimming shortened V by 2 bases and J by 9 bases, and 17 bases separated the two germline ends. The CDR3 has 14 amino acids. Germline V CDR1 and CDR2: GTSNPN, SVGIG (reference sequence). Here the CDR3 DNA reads TGTGCCTGGAGTCCCCAGACCCGCTCGGGTGAGCAGTTCTTC. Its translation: CAWSPQTRSGEQFF.

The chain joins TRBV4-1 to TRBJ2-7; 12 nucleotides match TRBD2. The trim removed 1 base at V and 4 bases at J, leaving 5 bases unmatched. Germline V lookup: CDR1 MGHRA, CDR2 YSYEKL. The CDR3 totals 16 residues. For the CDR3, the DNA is TGCGCCAGCAGCCAAGCCATGACTAGCGGGAGTTACGAGCAGTACTTC. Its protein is CASSQAMTSGSYEQYF.